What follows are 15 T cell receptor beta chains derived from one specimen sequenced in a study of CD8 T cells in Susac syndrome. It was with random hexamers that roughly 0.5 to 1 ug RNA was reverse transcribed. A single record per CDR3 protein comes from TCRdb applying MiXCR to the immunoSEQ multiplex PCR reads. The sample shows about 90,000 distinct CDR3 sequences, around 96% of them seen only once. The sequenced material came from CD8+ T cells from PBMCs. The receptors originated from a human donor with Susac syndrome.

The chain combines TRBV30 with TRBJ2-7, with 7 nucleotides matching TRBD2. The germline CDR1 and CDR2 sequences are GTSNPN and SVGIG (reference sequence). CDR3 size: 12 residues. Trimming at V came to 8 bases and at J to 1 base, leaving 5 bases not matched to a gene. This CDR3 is CALSGSSYEQYF. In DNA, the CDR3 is TGTGCCCTTAGCGGGTCTTCCTACGAGCAGTACTTC.

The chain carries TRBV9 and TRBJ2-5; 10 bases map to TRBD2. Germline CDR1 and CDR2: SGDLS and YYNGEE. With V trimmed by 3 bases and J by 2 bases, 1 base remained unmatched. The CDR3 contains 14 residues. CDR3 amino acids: CASSEGLAQETQYF. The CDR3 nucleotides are TGTGCCAGCAGCGAGGGACTAGCGCAAGAGACCCAGTACTTC.

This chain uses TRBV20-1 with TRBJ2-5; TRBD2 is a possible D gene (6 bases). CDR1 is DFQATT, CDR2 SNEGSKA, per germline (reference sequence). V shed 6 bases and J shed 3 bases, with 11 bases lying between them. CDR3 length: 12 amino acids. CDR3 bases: TGCAGTGCCGTCTCGGGGGAAGAGACCCAGTACTTC. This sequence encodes CSAVSGEETQYF.

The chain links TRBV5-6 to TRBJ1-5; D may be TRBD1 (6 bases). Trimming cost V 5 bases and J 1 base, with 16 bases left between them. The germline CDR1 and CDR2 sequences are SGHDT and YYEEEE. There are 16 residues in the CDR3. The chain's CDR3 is CASSSGGAWSNQPQHF. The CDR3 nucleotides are TGTGCCAGCAGTTCGGGGGGGGCTTGGAGCAATCAGCCCCAGCATTTT. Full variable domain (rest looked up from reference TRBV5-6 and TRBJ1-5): DAGVTQSPTHLIKTRGQQVTLRCSPKSGHDTVSWYQQALGQGPQFIFQYYEEEERQRGNFPDRFSGHQFPNYSSELNVNALLLGDSALYLCASSSGGAWSNQPQHFGDGTRLSIL.

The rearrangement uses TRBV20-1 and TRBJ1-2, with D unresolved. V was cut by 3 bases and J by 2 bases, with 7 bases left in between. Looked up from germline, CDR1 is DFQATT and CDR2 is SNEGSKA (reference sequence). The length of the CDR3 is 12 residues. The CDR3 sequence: CSASEENYGYTF. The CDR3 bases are TGCAGTGCTAGTGAAGAGAACTATGGCTACACCTTC.

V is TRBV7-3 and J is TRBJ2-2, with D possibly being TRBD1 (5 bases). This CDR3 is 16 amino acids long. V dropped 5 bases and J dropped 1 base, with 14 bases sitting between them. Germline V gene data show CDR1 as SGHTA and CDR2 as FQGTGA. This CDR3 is CASSLRNRMNTGELFF. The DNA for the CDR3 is TGTGCCAGCAGCCTAAGGAACAGGATGAACACCGGGGAGCTGTTTTTT.

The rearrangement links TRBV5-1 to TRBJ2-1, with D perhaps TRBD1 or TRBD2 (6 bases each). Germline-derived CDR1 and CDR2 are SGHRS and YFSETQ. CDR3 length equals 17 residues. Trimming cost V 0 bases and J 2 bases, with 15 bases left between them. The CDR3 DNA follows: TGCGCCAGCAGCTTGGCCCCCGGGGGCAACCCCTACAATGAGCAGTTCTTC. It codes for CASSLAPGGNPYNEQFF.

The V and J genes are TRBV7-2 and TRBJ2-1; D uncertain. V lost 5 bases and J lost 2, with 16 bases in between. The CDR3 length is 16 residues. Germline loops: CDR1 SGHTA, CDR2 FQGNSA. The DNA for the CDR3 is TGTGCCAGCAGCCTTGATCCCACACGTCCCTACAATGAGCAGTTCTTC. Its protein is CASSLDPTRPYNEQFF. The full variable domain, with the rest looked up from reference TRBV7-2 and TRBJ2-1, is GAGVSQSPSNKVTEKGKDVELRCDPISGHTALYWYRQSLGQGLEFLIYFQGNSAPDKSGLPSDRFSAERTGGSVSTLTIQRTQQEDSAVYLCASSLDPTRPYNEQFFGPGTRLTVL.

CDR3: CSVELPGHTEAFF. CDR3 nucleotide sequence: TGCAGCGTTGAATTACCGGGCCACACTGAAGCTTTCTTT. The chain couples TRBV29-1 to TRBJ1-1; D is ambiguous. The germline V gene has CDR1 SQVTM and CDR2 ANQGSEA. V dropped 2 bases and J dropped 3 bases, with 10 bases sitting between them. This CDR3 contains 13 residues.

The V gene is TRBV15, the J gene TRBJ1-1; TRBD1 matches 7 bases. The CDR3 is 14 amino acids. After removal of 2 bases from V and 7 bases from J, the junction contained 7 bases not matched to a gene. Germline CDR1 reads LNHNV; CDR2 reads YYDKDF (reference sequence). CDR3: CATSRSRDRVEAFF. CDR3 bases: TGTGCCACCAGCAGATCGAGGGACAGAGTTGAAGCTTTCTTT. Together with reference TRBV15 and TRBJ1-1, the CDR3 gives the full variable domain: DAMVIQNPRYQVTQFGKPVTLSCSQTLNHNVMYWYQQKSSQAPKLLFHYYDKDFNNEADTPDNFQSRRPNTSFCFLDIRSPGLGDTAMYLCATSRSRDRVEAFFGQGTRLTVV.

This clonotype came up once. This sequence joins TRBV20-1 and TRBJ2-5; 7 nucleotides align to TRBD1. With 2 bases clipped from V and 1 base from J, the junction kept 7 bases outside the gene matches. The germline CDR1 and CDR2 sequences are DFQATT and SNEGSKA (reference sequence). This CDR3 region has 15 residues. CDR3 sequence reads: CSARRRDSFQETQYF. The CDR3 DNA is TGCAGTGCTAGACGCCGGGACAGTTTCCAAGAGACCCAGTACTTC.

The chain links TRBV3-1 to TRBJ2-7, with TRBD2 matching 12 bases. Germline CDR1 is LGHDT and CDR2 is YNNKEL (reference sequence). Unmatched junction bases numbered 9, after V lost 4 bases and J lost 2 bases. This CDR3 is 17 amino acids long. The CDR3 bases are TGTGCCAGCAGCCCAAGACTAGCGGGGGCCGTGACCTACGAGCAGTACTTC. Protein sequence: CASSPRLAGAVTYEQYF.

CDR3 in amino acids: CASKFDDLSNQPQHF. The DNA for the CDR3 is TGTGCCAGTAAGTTCGATGATTTAAGCAATCAGCCCCAGCATTTT. The chain carries TRBV19 and TRBJ1-5; D remains unclear. CDR1 LNHDA and CDR2 SQIVND come from the germline V gene (reference sequence). CDR3 length: 15 amino acids. The germline V and J ends were trimmed by 7 bases and 1 base, with 14 bases remaining between them. Full variable domain (missing parts from reference TRBV19 and TRBJ1-5): DGGITQSPKYLFRKEGQNVTLSCEQNLNHDAMYWYRQDPGQGLRLIYYSQIVNDFQKGDIAEGYSVSREKKESFPLTVTSAQKNPTAFYLCASKFDDLSNQPQHFGDGTRLSIL.

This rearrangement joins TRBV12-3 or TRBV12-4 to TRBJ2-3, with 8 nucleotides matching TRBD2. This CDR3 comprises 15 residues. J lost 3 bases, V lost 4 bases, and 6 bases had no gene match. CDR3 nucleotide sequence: TGTGCCAGCAGTTCACTAGCGGAAGGGACAGATACGCAGTATTTT. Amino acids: CASSSLAEGTDTQYF.

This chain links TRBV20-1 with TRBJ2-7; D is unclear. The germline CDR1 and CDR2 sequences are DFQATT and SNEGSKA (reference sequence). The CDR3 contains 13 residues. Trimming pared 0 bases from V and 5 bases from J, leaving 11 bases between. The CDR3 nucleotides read TGCAGTGCTAGAGATCCCCAAGGGCACGAGCAGTACTTC. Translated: CSARDPQGHEQYF.